Listed here are 5 T cell receptor beta chains from one sample, sequenced in a study of T cell repertoires in cytomegalovirus infection. Each CDR3 protein is one row after TCRdb ran MiXCR on the reads. The repertoire has roughly 180,000 distinct CDR3 sequences, roughly 20% of them found once; the top ten carry 20% to 30%. These receptors are not linked to any known antigen. Sequences were derived from CD8+ T cells from cultured PBMCs, sampled from culture after CMV antigen stimulation. The receptor source for this set is a human donor in good health (CMV status not recorded). Some clones in this sample may be carry-over from other donors' samples.

The CDR3 sequence is CASTPTRGDETQYF. CDR3 bases: TGTGCCAGCACCCCTACGCGCGGGGACGAGACCCAGTACTTC. The chain combines TRBV7-6 with TRBJ2-5; tentative D call: TRBD2 (6 bases). CDR1 and CDR2 from the germline V gene are SGHVS and FNYEAQ. Trimming removed 7 bases at V and 5 bases at J, with 17 bases between. This CDR3 contains 14 residues.

This rearrangement joins TRBV7-6 to TRBJ1-6, with D perhaps matching TRBD1 (5 bases). CDR1 and CDR2 (germline): SGHVS, FNYEAQ. The CDR3 sequence is 14 residues long. Trimming shortened V by 5 bases and J by 7 bases, and 12 bases separated the two germline ends. The CDR3 region is CASSDGTGNSPLHF. The CDR3 nucleotides read TGTGCCAGCAGCGACGGGACTGGGAATTCACCCCTCCACTTT. Supplemented by reference TRBV7-6 and TRBJ1-6, the full variable domain reads GAGVSQSPRYKVTKRGQDVALRCDPISGHVSLYWYRQALGQGPEFLTYFNYEAQQDKSGLPNDRFSAERPEGSISTLTIQRTEQRDSAMYRCASSDGTGNSPLHFGNGTRLTVT.

V is TRBV11-3 and J is TRBJ2-1; tentatively, D is TRBD1 (6 bases). This CDR3 region has 16 residues. Trimming took off 5 bases at V and 2 bases at J, with 16 bases between the two ends. CDR1 SGHNT and CDR2 YENEEA come from the germline V gene. CDR3 coding DNA: TGTGCCAGCAGCCCCCGTCCAGGGGTCGCCTACAATGAGCAGTTCTTC. Amino acids: CASSPRPGVAYNEQFF.

The chain employs TRBV7-2 and TRBJ2-1, with D unclear. V shed 0 bases and J shed 7 bases, with 13 bases lying between them. The germline V gene encodes CDR1 SGHTA and CDR2 FQGNSA. The CDR3 runs 15 residues. CDR3 residues: CASSLALWVRNEQFF. DNA for the CDR3: TGTGCCAGCAGCTTAGCGCTTTGGGTAAGGAATGAGCAGTTCTTC.

This clonotype was recorded a few times. The J gene is TRBJ2-7, the V gene TRBV6-6; the D gene is possibly TRBD2 (7 bases). Trimming took off 10 bases at V and 4 bases at J, with 17 bases between the two ends. The CDR3 consists of 13 residues. Germline V gene sequence: CDR1 MNHNY, CDR2 SVGAGI (reference sequence). The CDR3 spells CATQGRVSYEQYF. In DNA, the CDR3 is TGTGCCACCCAGGGGAGGGTTTCGTACGAGCAGTACTTC.